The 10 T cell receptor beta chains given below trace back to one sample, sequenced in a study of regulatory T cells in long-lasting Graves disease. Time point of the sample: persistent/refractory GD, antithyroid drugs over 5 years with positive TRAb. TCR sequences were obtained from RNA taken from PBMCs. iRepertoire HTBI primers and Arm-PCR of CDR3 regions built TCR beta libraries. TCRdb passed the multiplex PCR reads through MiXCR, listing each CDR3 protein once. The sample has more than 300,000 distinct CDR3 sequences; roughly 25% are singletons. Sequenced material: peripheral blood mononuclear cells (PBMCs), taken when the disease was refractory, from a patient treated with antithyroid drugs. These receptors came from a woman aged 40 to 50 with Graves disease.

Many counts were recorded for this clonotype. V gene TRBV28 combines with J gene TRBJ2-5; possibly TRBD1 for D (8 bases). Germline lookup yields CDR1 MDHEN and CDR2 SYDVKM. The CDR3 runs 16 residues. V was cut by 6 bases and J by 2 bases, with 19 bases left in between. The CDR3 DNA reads TGTGCCAGCAGATCAGCGGGGTGGGACAGGCAAGAGACCCAGTACTTC. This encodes CASRSAGWDRQETQYF.

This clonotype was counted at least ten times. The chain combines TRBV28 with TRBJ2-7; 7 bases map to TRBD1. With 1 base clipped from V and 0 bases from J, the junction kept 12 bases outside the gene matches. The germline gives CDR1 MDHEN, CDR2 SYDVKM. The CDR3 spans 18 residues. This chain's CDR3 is CASSLLDRRFYSSYEQYF. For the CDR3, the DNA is TGTGCCAGCAGTTTATTGGACAGGAGATTTTACAGCTCCTACGAGCAGTACTTC. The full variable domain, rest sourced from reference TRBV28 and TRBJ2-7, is DVKVTQSSRYLVKRTGEKVFLECVQDMDHENMFWYRQDPGLGLRLIYFSYDVKMKEKGDIPEGYSVSREKKERFSLILESASTNQTSMYLCASSLLDRRFYSSYEQYFGPGTRLTVT.

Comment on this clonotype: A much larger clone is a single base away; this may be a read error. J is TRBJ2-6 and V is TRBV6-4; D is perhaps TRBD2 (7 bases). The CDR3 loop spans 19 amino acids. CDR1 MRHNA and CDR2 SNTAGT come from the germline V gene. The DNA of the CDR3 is TGTGCCAGCAGTTACTCGGCGAAGGGGGGGAGCTCTGGGGCCAGCGTCCTGACTTTC. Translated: CASSYSAKGGSSGASVLTF.

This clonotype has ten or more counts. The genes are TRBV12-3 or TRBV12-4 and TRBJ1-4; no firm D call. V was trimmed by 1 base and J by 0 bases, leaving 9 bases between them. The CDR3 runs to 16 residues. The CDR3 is CASSLGTVATNEKLFF. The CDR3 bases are TGTGCCAGCAGTTTAGGAACAGTTGCAACTAATGAAAAACTGTTTTTT.

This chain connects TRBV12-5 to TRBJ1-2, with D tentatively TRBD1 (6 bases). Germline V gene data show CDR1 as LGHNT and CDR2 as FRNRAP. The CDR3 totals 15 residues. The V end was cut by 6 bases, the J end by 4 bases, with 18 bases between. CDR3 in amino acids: CASGPGGGLRYGYTF. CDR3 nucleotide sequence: TGTGCTAGTGGCCCCGGAGGGGGGCTGCGCTATGGCTACACCTTC.

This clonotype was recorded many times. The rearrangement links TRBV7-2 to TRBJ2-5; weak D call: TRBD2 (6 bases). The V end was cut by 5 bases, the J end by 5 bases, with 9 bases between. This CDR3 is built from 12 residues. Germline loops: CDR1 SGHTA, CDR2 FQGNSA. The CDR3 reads CASSNRGETQYF. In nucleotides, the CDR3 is TGTGCCAGCAGCAACCGGGGGGAGACCCAGTACTTC.

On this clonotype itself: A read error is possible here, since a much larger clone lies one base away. The CDR3: CSVGTLSTEAFF. CDR3 coding DNA: TGCAGCGTTGGCACGTTGAGCACTGAAGCTTTCTTT. V and J are TRBV29-1 and TRBJ1-1; the D is unclear. In germline, CDR1 is SQVTM, CDR2 ANQGSEA. Trimming pared 4 bases from V and 4 bases from J, leaving 10 bases between. This CDR3 contains 12 residues.

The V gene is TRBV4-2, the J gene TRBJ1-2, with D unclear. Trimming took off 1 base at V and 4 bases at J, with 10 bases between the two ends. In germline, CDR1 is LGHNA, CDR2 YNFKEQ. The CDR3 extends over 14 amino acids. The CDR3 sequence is CASSQVGTSYGYTF. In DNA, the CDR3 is TGTGCCAGCAGCCAAGTGGGCACCAGCTATGGCTACACCTTC.

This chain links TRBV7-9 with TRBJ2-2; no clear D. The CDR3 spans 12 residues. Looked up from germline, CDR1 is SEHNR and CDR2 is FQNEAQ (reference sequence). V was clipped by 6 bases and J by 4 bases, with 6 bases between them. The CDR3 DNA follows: TGTGCCAGCAGGGAACTCACCGGGGAGCTGTTTTTT. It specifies CASRELTGELFF.

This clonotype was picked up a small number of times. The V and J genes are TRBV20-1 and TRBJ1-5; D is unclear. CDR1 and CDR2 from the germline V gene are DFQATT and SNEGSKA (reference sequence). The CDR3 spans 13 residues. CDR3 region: CSVGERFNQPQHF. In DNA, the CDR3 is TGCAGCGTCGGGGAACGGTTCAATCAGCCCCAGCATTTT.